These 10 T cell receptor beta chains were all obtained from the same sample, sequenced in a study of OX40 agonist ivuxolimab in advanced cancers. Method: immunoSEQ multiplex PCR; TCRdb's copy keeps in-frame clones and lacks some. The sample includes some 77,000 clones, approximately 90% of them seen just once. Sequenced material: CD4+ or CD8+ T cells sorted from blood, taken in a trial of the OX40 agonist ivuxolimab. The receptors come from an adult with an advanced solid tumor such as melanoma, head and neck, liver or kidney cancer.

This clone appeared a single time. The chain has TRBV10-3 and TRBJ1-1, with 9 nucleotides matching TRBD1. This CDR3 has 14 amino acids. With 7 bases clipped from V and 0 bases from J, the junction kept 3 bases outside the gene matches. Germline-derived CDR1 and CDR2 are ENHRY and SYGVKD. CDR3 in DNA: TGTGCCATCACCAGGACAGGGGTGAACACTGAAGCTTTCTTT. Its protein product is CAITRTGVNTEAFF.

J is TRBJ1-6 and V is TRBV13; no clear D. Trimming took 4 bases from V and 7 from J, leaving 20 bases between them. The CDR3 is 17 amino acids. The V gene's germline CDR1 is PRHDT and CDR2 FYEKMQ (reference sequence). In DNA form, the CDR3 reads TGTGCCAGCAGCTCATCGGGCCAGGCAACTTCGAATTCACCCCTCCACTTT. It yields the protein CASSSSGQATSNSPLHF.

This clone turned up a few times. The chain uses TRBV9 and TRBJ1-1, with a tentative D call TRBD1 (6 bases). The CDR3 covers 14 residues. Trimming removed 4 bases at V and 1 base at J, with 11 bases between. Germline V gene lookup returns CDR1 SGDLS and CDR2 YYNGEE. DNA for the CDR3: TGTGCCAGCAGCCCTCGGGACACGAACACTGAAGCTTTCTTT. Protein sequence: CASSPRDTNTEAFF.

The chain employs TRBV29-1 and TRBJ2-7; D might be TRBD2 (5 bases). The CDR3 runs to 12 residues. Trimming removed 5 bases at V and 0 bases at J, with 8 bases between. CDR1 is SQVTM, CDR2 ANQGSEA, per germline. DNA for the CDR3: TGCAGCGTTCCTGGGAGCTCCTACGAGCAGTACTTC. Protein product: CSVPGSSYEQYF.

The CDR3 is CASSLDRGNSPLHF. CDR3 coding DNA: TGTGCCAGCAGCTTGGACAGGGGTAATTCACCCCTCCACTTT. The V call is TRBV5-4, the J call TRBJ1-6; TRBD1 aligns across 7 bases. CDR1 is SGHNT, CDR2 YYREEE, per germline (reference sequence). The CDR3 consists of 14 residues. V was pared by 0 bases and J by 6 bases, with 0 bases of the junction left unmatched.

V usage is TRBV2 and J usage is TRBJ1-6; D may be TRBD1 (5 bases). The CDR3 covers 14 residues. V lost 7 bases and J lost 6, with 13 bases in between. The germline V gene encodes CDR1 SNHLY and CDR2 FYNNEI. CDR3 loop: CASKEARGNSPLHF. The CDR3 DNA follows: TGTGCCAGCAAGGAGGCTAGGGGTAATTCACCCCTCCACTTT.

The chain recombines TRBV13 with TRBJ2-5; D is uncertain. Per germline, CDR1 PRHDT and CDR2 FYEKMQ (reference sequence). V was cut by 3 bases and J by 4 bases, with 12 bases left in between. The CDR3 spans 14 residues. The CDR3 sequence: CASSLGQPRETQYF. The CDR3 bases are TGTGCCAGCAGCTTGGGTCAACCCCGAGAGACCCAGTACTTC.

The chain has TRBV5-3 and TRBJ1-6; TRBD1 matches at 7 bases. TRBV5-3 is annotated as an ORF whose role is uncertain. Germline trimming cut 5 bases from V and 2 bases from J; bases unmatched to any gene: 16. The CDR3 length is 19 residues. CDR3 in amino acids: CARRRPPTGVRPYNSPLHF. The CDR3 bases are TGTGCCAGAAGACGTCCCCCCACAGGGGTTCGCCCCTATAATTCACCCCTCCACTTT.

The chain employs TRBV19 and TRBJ1-1, with a weak D call TRBD1 (5 bases). Looked up from germline, CDR1 is LNHDA and CDR2 is SQIVND (reference sequence). Trimming left V 9 bases short and J 5 bases short, with 16 bases between. The CDR3 contains 13 residues. The CDR3 reads CASLIGGRTEAFF. DNA for the CDR3: TGTGCCAGCCTGATCGGGGGAAGGACTGAAGCTTTCTTT.

This rearrangement joins TRBV5-8 to TRBJ1-1; 8 bases fit TRBD1. The CDR3 runs 17 residues. Germline CDR1 and CDR2: SGHTS and YDEGEE. J lost 0 bases, V lost 1 base, and 8 bases had no gene match. The CDR3, as DNA: TGTGCCAGCAGCTTGTGGGGGACAGGCTACATGAACACTGAAGCTTTCTTT. This translates into CASSLWGTGYMNTEAFF.